This passage covers 24 T cell receptor beta chains from one sample sequenced in a study of ipilimumab plus nivolumab after autologous stem cell transplantation. The table came from immunoSEQ multiplex PCR; TCRdb's copy has only in-frame clones and leaves some out. This table holds over 80,000 clones, more than 80% found once. This material consisted of PBMCs, taken in a trial of ipilimumab plus nivolumab as post-transplant consolidation. The receptor set was obtained from a male donor with diffuse large B-cell lymphoma.

This rearrangement joins TRBV6-6 to TRBJ2-3; possibly TRBD1 for D (6 bases). V was cut by 2 bases and J by 2 bases, with 11 bases left in between. The CDR3 is 15 residues long. Germline CDR1 is MNHNY and CDR2 is SVGAGI (reference sequence). In DNA form, the CDR3 reads TGTGCCAGCAGTTACCGGACAGTAGACACAGATACGCAGTATTTT. Protein sequence: CASSYRTVDTDTQYF.

The chain links TRBV13 to TRBJ1-5; D not certain. Germline V gene sequence: CDR1 PRHDT, CDR2 FYEKMQ (reference sequence). This CDR3 is built from 12 residues. Trimming took 1 base from V and 5 from J, leaving 3 bases between them. The CDR3 DNA reads TGTGCCAGCAGCTTAGCGGATCAGCCCCAGCATTTT. Its translation: CASSLADQPQHF.

CDR3 loop: CASSLDPDRGWGRDEQYF. CDR3 coding DNA: TGTGCCAGCAGCTTAGATCCCGACAGGGGGTGGGGTAGGGACGAGCAGTACTTC. The chain employs TRBV11-2 and TRBJ2-7; 9 bases agree with TRBD1. Germline V CDR1 and CDR2: SGHAT, FQNNGV. The trim removed 0 bases at V and 5 bases at J, leaving 14 bases unmatched. The CDR3 consists of 18 residues.

The CDR3 loop reads CASSLDGGYNEQFF. CDR3 sequence (DNA): TGTGCCAGCAGCTTAGATGGGGGGTACAATGAGCAGTTCTTC. The chain combines TRBV11-3 with TRBJ2-1; D is perhaps TRBD2 (6 bases). Germline CDR1 and CDR2: SGHNT and YENEEA. CDR3 length: 14 residues. Trimming pared 0 bases from V and 4 bases from J, leaving 7 bases between.

The genes are TRBV5-1 and TRBJ2-1; 8 bases map to TRBD2. Trimming at V came to 3 bases and at J to 2 bases, leaving 10 bases not matched to a gene. The CDR3 covers 17 residues. Germline CDR1 is SGHRS and CDR2 is YFSETQ. CDR3 sequence (DNA): TGCGCCAGCAGCTCTCCAGAGGCGGGGGGACCCTACAATGAGCAGTTCTTC. Translating gives CASSSPEAGGPYNEQFF.

This clone came up once. This chain links TRBV4-3 with TRBJ2-7; weak D call: TRBD1 (6 bases). V was trimmed by 0 bases and J by 4 bases, leaving 19 bases between them. CDR3 length: 17 residues. The germline V gene encodes CDR1 LGHNA and CDR2 YSLEER. The CDR3, as DNA: TGCGCCAGCAGCCAAGAATTTAGGCAGGGGTCCCCTTACGAGCAGTACTTC. Amino acid sequence: CASSQEFRQGSPYEQYF.

The chain joins TRBV6-6 to TRBJ1-2; possible D gene TRBD1, 5 bases. CDR1 is MNHNY and CDR2 is SVGAGI in the germline V gene (reference sequence). The CDR3 contains 13 residues. V lost 1 base and J 6 bases, leaving 9 bases between the germline ends. The CDR3 DNA is TGTGCCAGCAGTTACTACGGAGGGGATGGCTACACCTTC. Protein sequence: CASSYYGGDGYTF.

The V gene is TRBV5-1, the J gene TRBJ2-7, with D possibly matching TRBD2 (6 bases). The CDR3 is 14 amino acids. With 2 bases removed from V and 0 bases from J, the gap between germline ends came to 9 bases. The V gene's germline CDR1 is SGHRS and CDR2 YFSETQ. The CDR3 sequence: CASSLGGDSYEQYF. CDR3 nucleotides: TGCGCCAGCAGCTTAGGAGGGGACTCCTACGAGCAGTACTTC.

The DNA for the CDR3 is TGTGCCAGCTCACCACAACGGAGCAATGAAAAACTGTTTTTT. It encodes CASSPQRSNEKLFF. The chain links TRBV18 to TRBJ1-4; unclear D gene. The germline V gene has CDR1 KGHSH and CDR2 LQKENI. The V and J ends lost 1 base and 5 bases respectively, with 8 bases between them. CDR3 length: 14 residues.

The chain recombines TRBV10-3 with TRBJ1-5, with TRBD1 matching over 10 bases. The CDR3 length is 15 residues. Per germline, CDR1 ENHRY and CDR2 SYGVKD. The junction had 3 bases not matched to a gene; V was cut back by 2 bases and J by 5 bases. The CDR3 nucleotides are TGTGCCATCAGTGAGGGACAGGGGGGCGATCAGCCCCAGCATTTT. It encodes CAISEGQGGDQPQHF.

The genes are TRBV30 and TRBJ1-2; D not certain. Germline CDR1 reads GTSNPN; CDR2 reads SVGIG (reference sequence). CDR3 length: 11 amino acids. Deletions cut 5 bases from V and 8 bases from J, with 12 bases between. CDR3 bases: TGTGCCTGGGCCCGGCACTGGGGCTACACCTTC. Protein product: CAWARHWGYTF.

The chain uses TRBV2 and TRBJ2-5; 9 nucleotides align to TRBD2. Trimming took 3 bases from V and 4 from J; bases not matched to a gene: 6. CDR3 length equals 15 residues. CDR1 is SNHLY and CDR2 is FYNNEI in the germline V gene. This chain's CDR3 is CASSDRRGGGETQYF. For the CDR3, the DNA is TGTGCCAGCAGTGACCGGCGGGGGGGCGGAGAGACCCAGTACTTC.

The V and J genes are TRBV7-2 and TRBJ1-4; D is undetermined. Looked up from germline, CDR1 is SGHTA and CDR2 is FQGNSA. CDR3 length: 14 amino acids. V was trimmed by 0 bases and J by 7 bases, leaving 9 bases between them. This chain's CDR3 is CASSLAGGPEKLFF. The CDR3 nucleotides read TGTGCCAGCAGCTTAGCGGGCGGTCCTGAAAAACTGTTTTTT.

This chain uses TRBV11-2 with TRBJ1-1; D unresolved. The V end was cut by 2 bases, the J end by 1 base, with 8 bases between. The CDR3 is 14 residues long. The germline V gene encodes CDR1 SGHAT and CDR2 FQNNGV. This CDR3 is CASSLSRSNTEAFF. The CDR3 nucleotides are TGTGCCAGCAGCTTATCCCGATCGAACACTGAAGCTTTCTTT.

For the CDR3, the DNA is TGTGCCAGTGGGGAGGTGAGGGAGAGGTATGGCTACACCTTC. Translating it yields CASGEVRERYGYTF. V is TRBV19 and J is TRBJ1-2; the D is unclear. Trimming shortened V by 8 bases and J by 5 bases, and 18 bases separated the two germline ends. The CDR3 is 14 residues long. Germline V gene sequence: CDR1 LNHDA, CDR2 SQIVND (reference sequence).

This clone was observed a handful of times. This chain uses TRBV4-1 with TRBJ2-6; D is possibly TRBD1 (5 bases). Germline lookup yields CDR1 MGHRA and CDR2 YSYEKL. This CDR3 region has 17 residues. V lost 0 bases, J lost 3 bases, and 12 bases lay in between. The CDR3 DNA reads TGCGCCAGCAGCCAAGATGGGGCAGCGAGTGGGGCCAACGTCCTGACTTTC. This encodes CASSQDGAASGANVLTF.

The chain is built from TRBV9 and TRBJ2-1, with 12 bases identical to TRBD1. With V trimmed by 3 bases and J by 2 bases, 3 bases remained unmatched. The CDR3 sequence is 16 residues long. CDR1 is SGDLS, CDR2 YYNGEE, per germline. The CDR3 loop reads CASSAGTGGPYNEQFF. The CDR3 DNA reads as TGTGCCAGCAGCGCCGGGACAGGGGGCCCCTACAATGAGCAGTTCTTC.

The J gene is TRBJ2-1, the V gene TRBV5-1; D gene uncertain. Germline assignment: CDR1 SGHRS and CDR2 YFSETQ. Trimming shortened V by 7 bases and J by 12 bases, and 20 bases separated the two germline ends. CDR3 length equals 13 residues. The CDR3 DNA is TGCGCCAGCCACGAAGTCCGCCAGTCGGGGCAGTTCTTC. Translating gives CASHEVRQSGQFF.

CDR3 nucleotide sequence: TGTGCCAGCAGCCCCTCCTCAGGGGGAGGCCCCTACGAGCAGTACTTC. Protein sequence: CASSPSSGGGPYEQYF. This chain uses TRBV9 with TRBJ2-7, with D possibly matching TRBD1 (7 bases). Germline V gene data show CDR1 as SGDLS and CDR2 as YYNGEE. V was trimmed by 4 bases and J by 2 bases, leaving 19 bases between them. This CDR3 is built from 16 residues.

The chain employs TRBV10-2 and TRBJ2-7; the D call may be TRBD1 or TRBD2 (6 bases each). Germline lookup yields CDR1 WSHSY and CDR2 SAAADI. This CDR3 has 13 residues. V was cut by 5 bases and J by 3 bases, with 11 bases left in between. In DNA form, the CDR3 reads TGCGCCAGCAGTTTACAGGGAGGCTACGAGCAGTACTTC. Translation gives CASSLQGGYEQYF.

This clone was seen a handful of times. The chain recombines TRBV6-1 with TRBJ1-1, with a possible D match to TRBD1 (5 bases). Germline V lookup: CDR1 MNHNS, CDR2 SASEGT. This CDR3 has 13 residues. V gave up 4 bases and J gave up 8 bases, with 14 bases separating them. CDR3 residues: CASSAGQGLEAFF. The CDR3 bases are TGTGCCAGCAGTGCTGGACAAGGGCTCGAAGCTTTCTTT.

The chain combines TRBV7-2 with TRBJ1-2; TRBD1 is a possible D gene (6 bases). The germline V and J ends were trimmed by 7 bases and 6 bases, with 18 bases remaining between them. This CDR3 region has 14 residues. The germline V gene encodes CDR1 SGHTA and CDR2 FQGNSA. The CDR3 protein is CASTEGRQGNGYTF. DNA for the CDR3: TGTGCCAGCACCGAGGGAAGGCAGGGGAATGGCTACACCTTC.

CDR3 nucleotide sequence: TGTGCCAGCAGCCCGCCGGGAGTACAGACTTTTGATGGCTACACCTTC. Its protein is CASSPPGVQTFDGYTF. The rearrangement links TRBV5-4 to TRBJ1-2, with D uncertain. CDR1 SGHNT and CDR2 YYREEE come from the germline V gene (reference sequence). The CDR3 contains 16 residues. The V gene lost 4 bases and the J gene lost 6 bases, with 22 bases spanning the gap.

The chain has TRBV30 and TRBJ1-5, with D possibly matching TRBD1 (5 bases). CDR1 is GTSNPN, CDR2 SVGIG, per germline (reference sequence). V lost 3 bases to trimming and J lost 1 base, with 13 bases between them. The CDR3 has 15 amino acids. As DNA, the CDR3 is TGTGCCTGGAGCTCGGGACTCCTGAGCAATCAGCCCCAGCATTTT. This gives the protein CAWSSGLLSNQPQHF.